These 17 T cell receptor beta chains were sequenced from one sample in a study of CD8+CD57+ T cells in acquired aplastic anemia. The study profiled TCR beta VDJ and CDR3 using genomic DNA as template. MiXCR, run by TCRdb on the reads, gives a single entry per CDR3 protein. Of roughly 180,000 distinct CDR3 sequences listed, just over 45% were seen once; the top ten hold about 2.9%. The specimen sequenced was sorted CD4+, CD8+, or CD8+CD57+ T cells (not recorded which) from PBMCs. Receptors were obtained from a human donor in good health.

This chain uses TRBV24-1 with TRBJ2-7, with D uncertain. Germline V gene lookup returns CDR1 KGHDR and CDR2 SFDVKD. V shed 0 bases and J shed 4 bases, with 3 bases lying between them. The CDR3 has 12 amino acids. CDR3 loop: CATSDLRYEQYF. The DNA for the CDR3 is TGTGCCACCAGTGATTTGCGGTACGAGCAGTACTTC.

The gene calls are TRBV6-1 and TRBJ2-2; 10 positions agree with TRBD1. Germline CDR1 is MNHNS and CDR2 is SASEGT. The CDR3 is 16 amino acids. V lost 6 bases, J lost 5 bases, and 9 bases stayed unmatched. CDR3 loop: CASRRTGGEKTGELFF. The CDR3 DNA sequence: TGTGCCAGCAGAAGGACAGGGGGGGAAAAAACCGGGGAGCTGTTTTTT.

This clonotype was seen at least ten times. J is TRBJ2-7 and V is TRBV24-1; 8 bases map to TRBD2. CDR3 length: 15 amino acids. The trim removed 4 bases at V and 5 bases at J, leaving 9 bases unmatched. CDR1 is KGHDR, CDR2 SFDVKD, per germline. CDR3 coding DNA: TGTGCCACCAGTGAGAGCGGGGGTCCCCTAGACGAGCAGTACTTC. It translates to CATSESGGPLDEQYF.

In its sample, this clonotype was seen many times. The rearrangement uses TRBV19 and TRBJ2-6, with 7 nucleotides matching TRBD2. Germline CDR1 LNHDA, CDR2 SQIVND (reference sequence). The CDR3 contains 18 residues. The J segment lost 2 bases and the V segment lost 5 bases, leaving 12 bases of the junction unmatched. This CDR3 reads CASSVSGGWGAGANVLTF. As DNA, the CDR3 is TGTGCCAGTAGTGTCTCCGGGGGGTGGGGAGCTGGGGCCAACGTCCTGACTTTC. The whole variable domain, filled in from reference TRBV19 and TRBJ2-6, reads DGGITQSPKYLFRKEGQNVTLSCEQNLNHDAMYWYRQDPGQGLRLIYYSQIVNDFQKGDIAEGYSVSREKKESFPLTVTSAQKNPTAFYLCASSVSGGWGAGANVLTFGAGSRLTVL.

This clonotype was seen once. The chain recombines TRBV6-1 with TRBJ2-1, with TRBD2 matching 9 bases. Germline V gene sequence: CDR1 MNHNS, CDR2 SASEGT. The CDR3 spans 13 residues. The ends lost 6 bases at V and 7 bases at J; junction bases unmatched: 4. The CDR3 here is CASSAGGQNEQFF. In DNA, the CDR3 is TGTGCCAGCAGCGCGGGAGGGCAAAATGAGCAGTTCTTC.

This chain uses TRBV7-9 with TRBJ2-7; TRBD1 matches 8 bases. The CDR3 extends over 14 amino acids. V dropped 1 base and J dropped 6; count of bases not matched to a gene: 5. The germline CDR1 and CDR2 sequences are SEHNR and FQNEAQ (reference sequence). CDR3 region: CASSLGGTGGEQYF. CDR3 sequence (DNA): TGTGCCAGCAGCTTAGGAGGGACAGGTGGCGAGCAGTACTTC.

Regarding this clonotype: The junction shows a germline mismatch at one end, possibly a read error. This sequence joins TRBV15 and TRBJ1-2; D is uncertain. CDR3 length: 12 residues. Per the germline V gene, CDR1 is LNHNV and CDR2 is YYDKDF (reference sequence). The CDR3 is CATRSPGYQGEF. The CDR3 coding sequence is TGTGCCACCAGATCGCCGGGTTACCAAGGAGAATTC.

In this sample, this clonotype turned up many times. The chain links TRBV14 to TRBJ1-3, with 7 bases matching TRBD1. The ends lost 4 bases at V and 0 bases at J; junction bases unmatched: 3. The CDR3 contains 15 residues. The germline V gene has CDR1 SGHDN and CDR2 FVKESK. DNA of the CDR3: TGTGCCAGCAGCCTATGGACAGGCTCTGGAAACACCATATATTTT. Its translation is CASSLWTGSGNTIYF. The entire variable domain, with the rest obtained from reference TRBV14 and TRBJ1-3, is as follows: EAGVTQFPSHSVIEKGQTVTLRCDPISGHDNLYWYRRVMGKEIKFLLHFVKESKQDESGMPNNRFLAERTGGTYSTLKVQPAELEDSGVYFCASSLWTGSGNTIYFGEGSWLTVV.

The genes are TRBV25-1 and TRBJ2-7, with D perhaps being TRBD1 or TRBD2 (5 bases each). The CDR3 contains 13 residues. The ends were cut back, 7 bases at V and 4 bases at J, with 14 bases in the middle. Germline V gives CDR1 MGHDK, CDR2 SYGVNS. This CDR3 is CASISRDGYEQYF. Written as DNA, the CDR3 is TGTGCCAGCATAAGCAGGGACGGGTACGAGCAGTACTTC.

The CDR3 DNA is TGCAGTGCTACCGGGACTAGCGGGGGCACAGATACGCAGTATTTT. Its protein is CSATGTSGGTDTQYF. The chain is built from TRBV20-1 and TRBJ2-3; 13 bases align to TRBD2. The V gene end was trimmed by 4 bases and the J gene end by 1 base; junction bases not matched to a gene: 2. The CDR3 consists of 15 residues. The germline V gene encodes CDR1 DFQATT and CDR2 SNEGSKA (reference sequence).

This clonotype occurred many times. V usage is TRBV24-1 and J usage is TRBJ1-2; possibly TRBD1 for D (5 bases). Germline values: CDR1 KGHDR, CDR2 SFDVKD. This CDR3 is 15 amino acids long. Trimming removed 3 bases from V and 6 bases from J, with 16 bases in between. CDR3 DNA sequence: TGTGCCACCAGTGATCCCCGGGAGGGGAGGGATGGCTACACCTTC. Protein sequence: CATSDPREGRDGYTF.

In regard to this clonotype: A much larger clone is a single base away; this may be a read error. The genes are TRBV7-2 and TRBJ1-3; TRBD1 is a possible D gene (5 bases). The CDR3 contains 14 residues. The germline gives CDR1 SGHTA, CDR2 FQGNSA. The CDR3 here is CASSLARAGNAIYF. CDR3 DNA: TGTGCCAGCAGCTTAGCCAGGGCTGGAAACGCCATATATTTT.

As regards this clonotype: One end of the junction varies from germline; a read error may be responsible. The V gene is TRBV28, the J gene TRBJ1-4; maybe TRBD1 (6 bases). The CDR3 spans 14 residues. The germline CDR1 and CDR2 sequences are MDHEN and SYDVKM. The CDR3 here is CVSSFPGTFKKLFF. In DNA form, the CDR3 reads TGTGTCAGCAGTTTTCCCGGGACATTTAAAAAACTGTTTTTT.

This clonotype has a single count. A much larger clone is a single base away; this may be a read error. This CDR3 fails to terminate in the conserved phenylalanine or tryptophan, so it likely reflects a read error. V gene TRBV11-2 combines with J gene TRBJ1-5, with 7 bases aligning to TRBD1. There are 15 residues in the CDR3. CDR1 is SGHAT, CDR2 FQNNGV, per germline. V shed 1 base, J shed 4 bases, and the junction held 4 bases outside the gene matches. CDR3: CASSLVTGANQPQHL. DNA for the CDR3: TGTGCCAGCAGCTTAGTCACAGGGGCGAATCAGCCCCAGCATCTT.

The chain links TRBV29-1 to TRBJ1-1; D uncertain. CDR1 is SQVTM and CDR2 is ANQGSEA in the germline V gene. The CDR3 is 15 amino acids. V was clipped by 1 base and J by 1 base, with 13 bases between them. CDR3 in amino acids: CSVEAYGRQNTEAFF. The CDR3 DNA is TGCAGCGTTGAAGCCTACGGACGGCAGAACACTGAAGCTTTCTTT.

The chain carries TRBV2 and TRBJ2-7; D unresolved. Germline-derived CDR1 and CDR2 are SNHLY and FYNNEI. The CDR3 spans 12 residues. The V end lost 4 bases, the J end lost 2 bases, and 6 bases lay between the germline ends. This CDR3 is CASSAATYEQYF. CDR3 DNA: TGTGCCAGCAGTGCCGCGACCTACGAGCAGTACTTC.

Notes on this clonotype: An end of the junction does not agree with germline; a read error may underlie this. The gene calls are TRBV11-3 and TRBJ2-3; 8 nucleotides line up with TRBD1. The CDR3 is 14 amino acids. Germline V gene sequence: CDR1 SGHNT, CDR2 YENEEA. CDR3 region: CASRGTGSADMQYF. The CDR3 coding sequence is TGTGCCAGCCGAGGGACAGGATCCGCAGATATGCAGTATTTT.